Listed below are T cell receptor beta chains from one sample, sequenced in a study of siplizumab effects on memory and regulatory T cells. Generated by immunoSEQ multiplex PCR, the TCRdb table keeps only in-frame clones and is missing some. The profile covers 110,000 or so clones, with around 93% appearing a single time and roughly 0.16% taken by the ten largest. Material for sequencing was non-Treg CD4+ T cells sorted from blood. These receptors came from a human donor in good health. Both conserved end residues are part of each CDR3. A D gene is named only where the DNA matches it firmly. Rows may omit the clone size; those that give it use once, few, many or a size class.

size,D,V,J,CDR3,DNA
NA,NA,TRBV4-2,TRBJ1-6,CASSQQGRAGANSPLHF,TGTGCCAGCAGCCAACAGGGAAGGGCGGGGGCAAATTCACCCCTCCACTTT
once,TRBD1,TRBV27,TRBJ1-6,CASSLGTVTSGALHF,TGTGCCAGCAGTTTAGGGACAGTAACGTCGGGGGCCCTCCACTTT
once,TRBD2,TRBV7-2,TRBJ2-7,CASSPTSGSYEQYF,TGTGCCAGCAGCCCCACTAGCGGCTCCTACGAGCAGTACTTC
NA,NA,TRBV5-6,TRBJ2-1,CASSFRRSGNEQFF,TGTGCCAGCAGCTTTAGAAGGTCTGGAAATGAGCAGTTCTTC
NA,NA,TRBV5-4,TRBJ1-2,CASSLVGDSSNYGYTF,TGTGCCAGCAGCTTGGTAGGCGACTCCTCTAACTATGGCTACACCTTC
NA,TRBD2,TRBV27,TRBJ2-5,CASSTRTSGGAGETQYF,TGTGCCAGCAGTACGCGGACTAGCGGGGGGGCCGGTGAGACCCAGTACTTC
NA,NA,TRBV18,TRBJ2-7,CASSPGLVRPYEQYF,TGTGCCAGCTCACCTGGCCTCGTAAGGCCCTACGAGCAGTACTTC
NA,NA,TRBV20-1,TRBJ2-3,CSARVDTQYF,TGCAGTGCTAGAGTTGATACGCAGTATTTT
once,NA,TRBV5-6,TRBJ1-2,CASSLGHPANYGYTF,TGTGCCAGCAGCTTGGGACACCCAGCTAACTATGGCTACACCTTC
once,NA,TRBV7-8,TRBJ1-2,CASSLGRGSGYTF,TGTGCCAGCAGCTTAGGCCGAGGGTCTGGCTACACCTTC
NA,NA,TRBV5-4,TRBJ2-7,CASSSISARGSYEQYF,TGTGCCAGCAGCTCCATTTCAGCACGGGGCTCCTACGAGCAGTACTTC
NA,NA,TRBV7-7,TRBJ2-1,CASSLGVSDNEQFF,TGTGCCAGCAGCTTAGGGGTCTCAGACAATGAGCAGTTCTTC
NA,TRBD2,TRBV5-6,TRBJ2-7,CASSPDLAGSGEQYF,TGTGCCAGCAGCCCTGATTTAGCGGGGTCCGGCGAGCAGTACTTC
NA,TRBD2,TRBV16,TRBJ2-1,CASSHTSGVYNEQFF,TGTGCCAGCAGCCATACTAGCGGGGTCTACAATGAGCAGTTCTTC
once,NA,TRBV7-7,TRBJ2-1,CASSIADTYNEQFF,TGTGCCAGCAGCATAGCGGACACCTACAATGAGCAGTTCTTC
NA,TRBD1,TRBV6-5,TRBJ2-5,CASIRNRDREETQYF,TGTGCCAGCATTCGAAACCGGGACAGGGAAGAGACCCAGTACTTC
NA,NA,TRBV5-1,TRBJ2-5,CASSPGGGQETQYF,TGCGCCAGCAGCCCGGGTGGGGGTCAAGAGACCCAGTACTTC
once,TRBD1,TRBV19,TRBJ2-3,CASSMGDRESDTQYF,TGTGCCAGTAGTATGGGGGACAGGGAGAGCGATACGCAGTATTTT
NA,NA,TRBV7-3,TRBJ1-2,CASSQRGGYTF,TGTGCCAGCAGCCAAAGGGGTGGCTACACCTTC
NA,NA,TRBV30,TRBJ1-1,CAWSFNTEAFF,TGTGCCTGGTCATTTAACACTGAAGCTTTCTTT
NA,NA,TRBV15,TRBJ1-5,CATSRPEGWNQPQHF,TGTGCCACCAGCAGACCAGAGGGATGGAACCAGCCCCAGCATTTT
NA,NA,TRBV19,TRBJ1-5,CASSYGPNQPQHF,TGTGCCAGTAGTTACGGACCCAATCAGCCCCAGCATTTT
NA,TRBD2,TRBV27,TRBJ2-7,CASSLRTSAYEQYF,TGTGCCAGCAGTCTACGGACTAGTGCTTACGAGCAGTACTTC
NA,NA,TRBV6-5,TRBJ2-6,CASSYARQSGANVLTF,TGTGCCAGCAGTTACGCCCGGCAGTCTGGGGCCAACGTCCTGACTTTC
NA,NA,TRBV6-5,TRBJ2-7,CASSYRGGSSYEQYF,TGTGCCAGCAGTTACAGGGGTGGTAGCTCCTACGAGCAGTACTTC
NA,TRBD1,TRBV5-1,TRBJ2-2,CASSLRQGFEGTGELFF,TGCGCCAGCAGCTTGCGACAGGGATTTGAAGGCACCGGGGAGCTGTTTTTT
NA,NA,TRBV11-3,TRBJ1-1,CASSFGEGTEAFF,TGTGCCAGCAGTTTCGGGGAGGGGACTGAAGCTTTCTTT
NA,NA,TRBV2,TRBJ1-5,CASSDGVELGSNQPQHF,TGTGCCAGCAGTGACGGAGTGGAGTTGGGGAGCAATCAGCCCCAGCATTTT
NA,NA,TRBV10-3,TRBJ2-7,CAISEASTGKQYF,TGTGCCATCAGTGAAGCCTCCACAGGCAAGCAGTACTTC
NA,NA,TRBV5-4,TRBJ2-7,CASSPQSRQGLVYEQYF,TGTGCCAGCAGCCCACAATCGAGACAGGGACTAGTTTACGAGCAGTACTTC
NA,NA,TRBV4-3,TRBJ2-1,CASSQEDIRDSSYNEQFF,TGCGCCAGCAGCCAAGAAGACATCAGGGATAGCTCCTACAATGAGCAGTTCTTC
once,NA,TRBV18,TRBJ2-5,CASSSDLGETQYF,TGTGCCAGCTCATCGGACCTGGGGGAGACCCAGTACTTC
NA,TRBD1,TRBV6-5,TRBJ1-2,CASSYSSRTGPWGYTF,TGTGCCAGCAGTTACTCGAGCCGGACAGGGCCTTGGGGCTACACCTTC
NA,NA,TRBV5-4,TRBJ1-3,CASSLDISGNTIYF,TGTGCCAGCAGCTTGGACATCTCTGGAAACACCATATATTTT
NA,TRBD1,TRBV5-1,TRBJ1-4,CASARTGDEKLFF,TGCGCCAGCGCACGGACAGGGGATGAAAAACTGTTTTTT
NA,TRBD1,TRBV18,TRBJ1-3,CASSPPGQGRNTIYF,TGTGCCAGCTCACCACCGGGACAGGGTCGAAACACCATATATTTT
NA,NA,TRBV19,TRBJ2-1,CASTSGRGAYEQFF,TGTGCCAGTACCTCAGGAAGGGGGGCCTATGAGCAGTTCTTC
NA,TRBD2,TRBV27,TRBJ2-3,CASSPLSSLASFTDTQYF,TGTGCCAGCAGTCCCTTGAGTTCACTAGCGTCCTTCACAGATACGCAGTATTTT
NA,NA,TRBV7-9,TRBJ1-1,CASSFGQLNTEAFF,TGTGCCAGCAGCTTCGGACAGTTGAACACTGAAGCTTTCTTT
once,TRBD1,TRBV19,TRBJ2-1,CASSIAPGQGYNEQFF,TGTGCCAGTAGTATAGCTCCGGGACAGGGGTACAATGAGCAGTTCTTC
NA,NA,TRBV7-2,TRBJ2-3,CASSLKNGDTQYF,TGTGCCAGCAGCTTAAAGAATGGAGATACGCAGTATTTT
NA,NA,TRBV4-2,TRBJ2-3,CASSSPGPGVDTQYF,TGTGCCAGCAGCTCTCCGGGCCCAGGGGTAGATACGCAGTATTTT
NA,NA,TRBV11-3,TRBJ2-3,CASSPEAGLGTQYF,TGTGCCAGCAGCCCCGAGGCGGGTCTAGGTACGCAGTATTTT
once,TRBD1,TRBV5-1,TRBJ2-7,CASSADRGLEQYF,TGCGCCAGCAGCGCCGACAGGGGGCTGGAGCAGTACTTC
few,NA,TRBV10-3,TRBJ1-1,CATAGLNTEAFF,TGTGCCACCGCAGGACTGAACACTGAAGCTTTCTTT
NA,TRBD2,TRBV19,TRBJ2-2,CASTRRTSYTGELFF,TGTGCCAGCACCCGGCGGACTAGCTACACCGGGGAGCTGTTTTTT
NA,NA,TRBV7-2,TRBJ1-2,CASSFIGESQIF,TGTGCCAGCAGCTTTATCGGGGAGAGCCAGATCTTC
NA,NA,TRBV11-1,TRBJ1-1,CASSLEVNTEAFF,TGTGCCAGCAGCTTGGAGGTGAACACTGAAGCTTTCTTT
NA,NA,TRBV18,TRBJ2-7,CASSPTVSYEQYF,TGTGCCAGCTCACCGACGGTCTCCTACGAGCAGTACTTC
NA,NA,TRBV10-3,TRBJ1-2,CAIRGGAGLEGGYTF,TGTGCCATCAGGGGGGGGGCAGGACTGGAAGGGGGCTACACCTTC
NA,TRBD2,TRBV2,TRBJ2-7,CASSATSGVVEQYF,TGTGCCAGCAGTGCTACTAGCGGGGTGGTCGAGCAGTACTTC
NA,NA,TRBV7-2,TRBJ2-5,CASTLTGETQYF,TGTGCCAGCACCTTGACGGGGGAGACCCAGTACTTC
NA,NA,TRBV6-5,TRBJ1-2,CASSYRGFNGYTF,TGTGCCAGCAGTTACCGAGGGTTTAATGGCTACACCTTC
NA,NA,TRBV18,TRBJ1-2,CASSTRGDYYGYTF,TGTGCCAGCTCAACCAGAGGGGACTACTATGGCTACACCTTC
NA,NA,TRBV19,TRBJ1-1,CASSITGTEAFF,TGTGCCAGTAGTATTACAGGCACTGAAGCTTTCTTT
NA,NA,TRBV2,TRBJ1-3,CASTGNTIYF,TGTGCCAGCACGGGGAACACCATATATTTT
NA,NA,TRBV5-1,TRBJ2-2,CASSQGRNTGELFF,TGCGCCAGCAGCCAGGGACGGAACACCGGGGAGCTGTTTTTT